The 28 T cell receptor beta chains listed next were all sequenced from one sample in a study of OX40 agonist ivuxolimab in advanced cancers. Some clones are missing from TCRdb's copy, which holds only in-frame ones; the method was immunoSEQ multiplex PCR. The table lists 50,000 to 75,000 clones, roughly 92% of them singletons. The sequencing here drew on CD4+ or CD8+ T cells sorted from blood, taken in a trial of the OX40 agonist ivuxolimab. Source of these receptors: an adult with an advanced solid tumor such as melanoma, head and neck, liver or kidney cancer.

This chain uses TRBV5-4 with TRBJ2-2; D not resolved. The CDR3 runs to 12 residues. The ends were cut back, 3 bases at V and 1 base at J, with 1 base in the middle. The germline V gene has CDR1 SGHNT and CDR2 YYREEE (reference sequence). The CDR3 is CASSWNTGELFF. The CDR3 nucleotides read TGTGCCAGCAGCTGGAACACCGGGGAGCTGTTTTTT.

The DNA of the CDR3 is TGCGCCAGCAGCTTGTGGGACAGGGATGTGACCCAGTACTTC. It encodes CASSLWDRDVTQYF. The V gene is TRBV5-1, the J gene TRBJ2-5; 9 bases line up with TRBD1. Germline CDR1 reads SGHRS; CDR2 reads YFSETQ. The CDR3 runs 14 residues. The J segment lost 7 bases and the V segment lost 1 base, leaving 5 bases of the junction unmatched.

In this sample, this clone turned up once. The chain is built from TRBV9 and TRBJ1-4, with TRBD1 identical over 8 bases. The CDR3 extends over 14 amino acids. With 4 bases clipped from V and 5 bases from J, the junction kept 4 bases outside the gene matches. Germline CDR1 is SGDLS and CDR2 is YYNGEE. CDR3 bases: TGTGCCAGCAGCCTTCAGGGGGCGAATGAAAAACTGTTTTTT. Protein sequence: CASSLQGANEKLFF.

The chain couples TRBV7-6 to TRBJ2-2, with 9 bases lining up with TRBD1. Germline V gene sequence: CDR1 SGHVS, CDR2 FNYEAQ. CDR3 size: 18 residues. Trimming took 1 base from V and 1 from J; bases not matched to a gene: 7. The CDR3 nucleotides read TGTGCCAGCAGCTTAGACCCCCGACAGGGGGTGAACACCGGGGAGCTGTTTTTT. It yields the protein CASSLDPRQGVNTGELFF.

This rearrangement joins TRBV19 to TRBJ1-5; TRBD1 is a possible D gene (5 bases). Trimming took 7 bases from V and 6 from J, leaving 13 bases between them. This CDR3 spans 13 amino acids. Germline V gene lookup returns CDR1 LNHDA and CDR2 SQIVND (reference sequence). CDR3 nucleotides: TGTGCCAGTAAAGAGGCAGGGTTTCAGCCCCAGCATTTT. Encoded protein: CASKEAGFQPQHF.

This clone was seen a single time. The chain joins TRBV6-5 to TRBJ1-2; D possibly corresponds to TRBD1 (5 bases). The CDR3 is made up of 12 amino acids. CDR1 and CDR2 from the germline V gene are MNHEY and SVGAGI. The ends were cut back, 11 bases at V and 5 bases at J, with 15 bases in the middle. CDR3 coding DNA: TGTGCCTCCCTCGGGACTTCTTATGGCTACACCTTC. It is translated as CASLGTSYGYTF.

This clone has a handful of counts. CDR3 region: CASSLSVTGVGEQFF. The CDR3 nucleotides are TGTGCCAGCAGTTTATCGGTGACAGGGGTAGGTGAGCAGTTCTTC. The V and J genes are TRBV27 and TRBJ2-1; 8 nucleotides match TRBD1. With V trimmed by 0 bases and J by 9 bases, 7 bases remained unmatched. The CDR3 runs 15 residues. Germline CDR1 and CDR2: MNHEY and SMNVEV (reference sequence).

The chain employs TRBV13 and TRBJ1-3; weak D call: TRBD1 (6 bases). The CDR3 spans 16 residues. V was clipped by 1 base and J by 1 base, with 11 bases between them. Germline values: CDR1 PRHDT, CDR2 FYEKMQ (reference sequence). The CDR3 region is CASSLEGHRSGNTIYF. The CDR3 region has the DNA TGTGCCAGCAGCTTAGAGGGACACCGATCTGGAAACACCATATATTTT. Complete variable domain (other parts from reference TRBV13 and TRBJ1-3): AAGVIQSPRHLIKEKRETATLKCYPIPRHDTVYWYQQGPGQDPQFLISFYEKMQSDKGSIPDRFSAQQFSDYHSELNMSSLELGDSALYFCASSLEGHRSGNTIYFGEGSWLTVV.

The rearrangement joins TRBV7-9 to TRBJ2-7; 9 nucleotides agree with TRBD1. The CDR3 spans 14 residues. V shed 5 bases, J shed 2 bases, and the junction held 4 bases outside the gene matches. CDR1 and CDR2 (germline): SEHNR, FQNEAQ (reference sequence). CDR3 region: CASSHRDRAYEQYF. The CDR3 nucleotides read TGTGCCAGCAGCCACCGGGACAGGGCCTACGAGCAGTACTTC.

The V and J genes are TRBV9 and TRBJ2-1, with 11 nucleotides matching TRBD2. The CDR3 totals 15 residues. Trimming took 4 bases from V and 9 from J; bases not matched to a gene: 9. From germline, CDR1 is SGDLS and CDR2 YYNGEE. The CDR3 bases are TGTGCCAGCAGCATTAGCGGGGGGGCCGGGGCTGAGCAGTTCTTC. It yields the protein CASSISGGAGAEQFF.

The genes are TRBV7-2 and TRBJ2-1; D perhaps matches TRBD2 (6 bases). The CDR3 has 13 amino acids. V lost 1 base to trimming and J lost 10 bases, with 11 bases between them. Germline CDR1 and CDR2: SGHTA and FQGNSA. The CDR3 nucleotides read TGTGCCAGCAGCTTAGAGGTAGCGGCGGAGCAGTTCTTC. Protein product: CASSLEVAAEQFF.

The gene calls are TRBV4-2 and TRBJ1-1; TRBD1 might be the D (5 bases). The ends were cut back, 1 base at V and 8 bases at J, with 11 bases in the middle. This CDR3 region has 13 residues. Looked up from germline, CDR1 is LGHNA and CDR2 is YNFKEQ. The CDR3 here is CASSQGRGREAFF. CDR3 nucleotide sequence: TGTGCCAGCAGCCAAGGGAGGGGACGCGAAGCTTTCTTT.

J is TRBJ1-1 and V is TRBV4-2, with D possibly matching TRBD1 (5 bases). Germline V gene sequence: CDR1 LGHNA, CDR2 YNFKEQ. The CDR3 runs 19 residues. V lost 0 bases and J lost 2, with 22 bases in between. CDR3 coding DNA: TGTGCCAGCAGCCAAGACCCAGGGTATATCTCAGGGATTAACACTGAAGCTTTCTTT. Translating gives CASSQDPGYISGINTEAFF.

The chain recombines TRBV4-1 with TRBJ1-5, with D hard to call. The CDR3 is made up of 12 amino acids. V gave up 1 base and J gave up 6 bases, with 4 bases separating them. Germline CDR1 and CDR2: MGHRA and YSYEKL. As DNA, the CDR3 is TGCGCCAGCAGCCAAGGGGTTCAGCCCCAGCATTTT. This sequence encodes CASSQGVQPQHF.

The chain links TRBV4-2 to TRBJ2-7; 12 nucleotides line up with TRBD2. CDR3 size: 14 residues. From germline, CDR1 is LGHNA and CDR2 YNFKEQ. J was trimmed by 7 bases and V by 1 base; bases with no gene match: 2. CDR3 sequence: CASSQGLAGVEQYF. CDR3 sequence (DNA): TGTGCCAGCAGCCAAGGACTAGCGGGGGTTGAGCAGTACTTC.

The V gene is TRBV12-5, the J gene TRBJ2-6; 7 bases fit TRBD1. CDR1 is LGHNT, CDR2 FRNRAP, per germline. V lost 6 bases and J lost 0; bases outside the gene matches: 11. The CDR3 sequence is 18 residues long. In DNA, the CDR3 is TGTGCTAGTGGCCCACCGGGACAGATCAACTCTGGGGCCAACGTCCTGACTTTC. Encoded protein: CASGPPGQINSGANVLTF.

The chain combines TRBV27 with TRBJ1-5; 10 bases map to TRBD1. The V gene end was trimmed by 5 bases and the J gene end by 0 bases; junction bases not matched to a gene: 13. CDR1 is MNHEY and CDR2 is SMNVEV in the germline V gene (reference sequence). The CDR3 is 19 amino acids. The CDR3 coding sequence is TGTGCCAGCAGTACTTCCGGGACAGGGGCAATCCATAGCAATCAGCCCCAGCATTTT. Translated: CASSTSGTGAIHSNQPQHF.

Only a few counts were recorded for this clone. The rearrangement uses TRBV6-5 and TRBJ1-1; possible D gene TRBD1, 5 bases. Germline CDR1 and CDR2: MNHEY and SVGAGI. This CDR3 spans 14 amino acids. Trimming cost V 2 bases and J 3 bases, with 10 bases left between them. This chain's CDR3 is CASSYRGGDTEAFF. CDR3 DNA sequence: TGTGCCAGCAGTTACCGTGGGGGGGACACTGAAGCTTTCTTT.

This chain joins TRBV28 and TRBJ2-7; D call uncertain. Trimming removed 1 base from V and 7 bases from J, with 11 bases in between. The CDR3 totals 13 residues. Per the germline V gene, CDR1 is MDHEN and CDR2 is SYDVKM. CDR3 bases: TGTGCCAGCAGTTTATTCAGCTCTCGGGAGCAGTACTTC. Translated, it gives CASSLFSSREQYF.

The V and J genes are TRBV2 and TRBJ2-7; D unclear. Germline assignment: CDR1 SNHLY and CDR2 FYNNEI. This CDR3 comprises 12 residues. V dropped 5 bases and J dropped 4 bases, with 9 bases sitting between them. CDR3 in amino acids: CASSLDRYEQYF. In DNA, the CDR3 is TGTGCCAGCAGTCTGGACCGATACGAGCAGTACTTC.

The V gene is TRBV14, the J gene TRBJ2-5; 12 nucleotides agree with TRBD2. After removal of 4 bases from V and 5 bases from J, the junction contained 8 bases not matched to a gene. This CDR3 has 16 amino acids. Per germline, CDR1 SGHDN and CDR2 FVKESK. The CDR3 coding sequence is TGTGCCAGCAGCCGCATGACTAGCGGGGGTTATGAGACCCAGTACTTC. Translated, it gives CASSRMTSGGYETQYF.

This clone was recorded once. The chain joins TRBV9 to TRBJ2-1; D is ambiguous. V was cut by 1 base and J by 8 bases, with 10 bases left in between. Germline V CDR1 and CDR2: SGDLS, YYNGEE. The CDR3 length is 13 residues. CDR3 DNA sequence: TGTGCCAGCAGCGTATTTCAGGACCATGAGCAGTTCTTC. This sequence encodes CASSVFQDHEQFF.

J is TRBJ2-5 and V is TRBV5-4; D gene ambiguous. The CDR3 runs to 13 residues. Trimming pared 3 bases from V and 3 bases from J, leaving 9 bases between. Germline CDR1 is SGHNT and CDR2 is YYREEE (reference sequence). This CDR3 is CASSWLGEETQYF. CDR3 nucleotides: TGTGCCAGCAGCTGGCTTGGGGAAGAGACCCAGTACTTC. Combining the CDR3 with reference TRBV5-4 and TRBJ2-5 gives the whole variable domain ETGVTQSPTHLIKTRGQQVTLRCSSQSGHNTVSWYQQALGQGPQFIFQYYREEENGRGNFPPRFSGLQFPNYSSELNVNALELDDSALYLCASSWLGEETQYFGPGTRLLVL.

The DNA for the CDR3 is TGTGCCAGCACCATTTCGACAGGGCAGGTTGGCTACACCTTC. Translation: CASTISTGQVGYTF. The chain couples TRBV28 to TRBJ1-2; 7 bases match TRBD1. CDR3 length: 14 amino acids. With 7 bases clipped from V and 7 bases from J, the junction kept 12 bases outside the gene matches. Germline V lookup: CDR1 MDHEN, CDR2 SYDVKM.

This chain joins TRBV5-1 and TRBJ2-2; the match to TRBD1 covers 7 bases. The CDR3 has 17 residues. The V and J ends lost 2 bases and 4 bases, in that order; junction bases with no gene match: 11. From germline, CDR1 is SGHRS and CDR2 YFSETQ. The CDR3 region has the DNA TGCGCCAGCAGCTTCAGTGATAGGGGGCGAGGCACCGGGGAGCTGTTTTTT. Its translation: CASSFSDRGRGTGELFF.

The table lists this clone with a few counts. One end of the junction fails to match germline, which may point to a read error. The CDR3 loop is CAISEAGQGADTQYF. DNA of the CDR3: TGTGCCATCAGTGAGGCTGGACAGGGGGCAGATACGCAGTATTTT. The rearrangement uses TRBV6-1 and TRBJ2-3, with 10 positions matching TRBD1. This CDR3 is built from 15 residues. Germline V lookup: CDR1 MNHNS, CDR2 SASEGT.

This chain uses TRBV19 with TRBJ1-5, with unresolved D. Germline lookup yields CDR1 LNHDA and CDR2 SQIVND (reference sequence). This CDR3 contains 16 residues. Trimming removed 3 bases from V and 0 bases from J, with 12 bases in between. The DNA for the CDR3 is TGTGCCAGTAGTATCTGGTTGAACTTTAGCAATCAGCCCCAGCATTTT. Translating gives CASSIWLNFSNQPQHF.

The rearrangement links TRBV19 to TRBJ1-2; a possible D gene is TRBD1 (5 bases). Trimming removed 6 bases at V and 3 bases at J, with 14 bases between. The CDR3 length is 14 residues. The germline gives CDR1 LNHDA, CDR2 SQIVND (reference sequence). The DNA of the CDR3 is TGTGCCAGTAGCGGGACCCCGGCGGACTATGGCTACACCTTC. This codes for CASSGTPADYGYTF. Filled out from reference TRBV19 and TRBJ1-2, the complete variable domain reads DGGITQSPKYLFRKEGQNVTLSCEQNLNHDAMYWYRQDPGQGLRLIYYSQIVNDFQKGDIAEGYSVSREKKESFPLTVTSAQKNPTAFYLCASSGTPADYGYTFGSGTRLTVV.